The 24 T cell receptor beta chains below all came from one sample that was sequenced in a study of vaccination and CD4 T cells after COVID-19. Sequence data for DNA of cultured CD4+ T cells were generated by the Oncomine TCR Beta short-read assay. Each CDR3 protein gets one entry after TCRdb re-called the PCR reads with MiXCR. The data hold about 11,000 distinct CDR3 sequences, with approximately 52% observed a single time. Regarding treatment: roughly ten-day PBMC culture with coronavirus spike peptide pools or control peptides (ViraFEST assay). These receptors have no identified antigens. The sample was CD4+ T cells from blood, cultured in vitro. These receptors all stem from a human donor who had recovered from COVID-19.

V gene TRBV29-1 combines with J gene TRBJ2-7; 8 nucleotides agree with TRBD1. The CDR3 consists of 13 residues. Trimming at V came to 3 bases and at J to 3 bases, leaving 4 bases not matched to a gene. CDR1 SQVTM and CDR2 ANQGSEA come from the germline V gene. The CDR3 sequence: CSVDSDRGYEQYF. Here the CDR3 DNA reads TGCAGCGTTGACAGTGACAGGGGCTACGAGCAGTACTTC.

The rearrangement joins TRBV27 to TRBJ2-5; D may be TRBD1 (7 bases). Between the trimmed V and J ends, which lost 5 bases and 1 base, there was a span of 23 bases. Germline V gene lookup returns CDR1 MNHEY and CDR2 SMNVEV (reference sequence). This CDR3 is built from 18 residues. The CDR3 reads CASSGGYHGGTAQETQYF. The CDR3 coding sequence is TGTGCCAGCAGTGGTGGGTACCATGGAGGGACAGCCCAAGAGACCCAGTACTTC.

V usage is TRBV18 and J usage is TRBJ2-3; D unresolved. The germline gives CDR1 KGHSH, CDR2 LQKENI. The CDR3 spans 16 residues. Trimming stripped 3 bases from V and 1 base from J, with 14 bases between. Here the CDR3 DNA reads TGTGCCAGCTCACCCCCGAAGGGCCAGGGCACAGATACGCAGTATTTT. This codes for CASSPPKGQGTDTQYF.

A few counts support this clonotype. CDR3 region: CSARVGGNTEAFF. CDR3 in DNA: TGCAGTGCTAGAGTGGGAGGGAACACTGAAGCTTTCTTT. J is TRBJ1-1 and V is TRBV20-1; no firm D call. Germline V gene lookup returns CDR1 DFQATT and CDR2 SNEGSKA (reference sequence). This CDR3 contains 13 residues. V gave up 1 base and J gave up 1 base, with 7 bases separating them.

This clonotype was observed a few times. The chain couples TRBV10-3 to TRBJ2-2, with 11 bases fitting TRBD1. Germline CDR1 reads ENHRY; CDR2 reads SYGVKD. The V gene end was trimmed by 9 bases and the J gene end by 4 bases; junction bases not matched to a gene: 4. The CDR3 runs to 14 residues. The CDR3 DNA sequence: TGTGCCATATCAGGACAGGGGGCCACCGGGGAGCTGTTTTTT. Translation: CAISGQGATGELFF.

The chain recombines TRBV19 with TRBJ1-1; no clear D. The CDR3 extends over 11 amino acids. V was shortened by 4 bases and J by 7 bases, with 7 bases between the two germline ends. The germline CDR1 and CDR2 sequences are LNHDA and SQIVND (reference sequence). CDR3 in DNA: TGTGCCAGTAGTAATACAGATGAAGCTTTCTTT. It codes for CASSNTDEAFF.

This chain connects TRBV20-1 to TRBJ2-7; weak D call: TRBD1 (6 bases). Germline values: CDR1 DFQATT, CDR2 SNEGSKA (reference sequence). There are 14 residues in the CDR3. The ends were cut back, 5 bases at V and 3 bases at J, with 17 bases in the middle. This CDR3 is CSAPPPGHSYEQYF. Written as DNA, the CDR3 is TGCAGTGCTCCCCCTCCGGGACACAGCTACGAGCAGTACTTC.

The table lists this clonotype with a few counts. The chain joins TRBV20-1 to TRBJ2-3; 11 bases map to TRBD2. Germline CDR1 and CDR2: DFQATT and SNEGSKA (reference sequence). This CDR3 has 17 amino acids. V lost 5 bases to trimming and J lost 3 bases; unmatched junction nucleotides: 13. CDR3 sequence reads: CSAPQRTSGYGTDTQYF. CDR3 nucleotides: TGCAGTGCTCCTCAAAGGACTAGCGGGTATGGGACAGATACGCAGTATTTT.

CDR3 amino acids: CASSTPRGGDYGYTF. CDR3 DNA: TGTGCCAGCAGTACCCCTAGGGGGGGCGACTATGGCTACACCTTC. V gene TRBV6-2 or TRBV6-3 combines with J gene TRBJ1-2, with D perhaps TRBD1 (6 bases). The CDR3 length is 15 residues. V lost 5 bases, J lost 3 bases, and 16 bases lay in between. Germline V gene sequence: CDR1 MNHEY, CDR2 SVGEGT.

In this sample, this clonotype turned up a few times. The genes are TRBV20-1 and TRBJ1-4; D not resolved. Trimming pared 0 bases from V and 4 bases from J, leaving 6 bases between. CDR1 DFQATT and CDR2 SNEGSKA come from the germline V gene (reference sequence). This CDR3 contains 13 residues. CDR3 sequence: CSAREHHNEKLFF. The CDR3 bases are TGCAGTGCTAGAGAACACCATAATGAAAAACTGTTTTTT.

The chain carries TRBV28 and TRBJ2-1, with D unclear. V was clipped by 2 bases and J by 6 bases, with 11 bases between them. CDR1 is MDHEN, CDR2 SYDVKM, per germline. The CDR3 runs to 14 residues. The CDR3: CASSLRSQVNEQFF. The CDR3 DNA reads as TGTGCCAGCAGTTTAAGGTCTCAGGTCAATGAGCAGTTCTTC.

The rearrangement uses TRBV19 and TRBJ1-5; 9 nucleotides align to TRBD1. V lost 7 bases to trimming and J lost 0 bases; unmatched junction nucleotides: 4. Germline values: CDR1 LNHDA, CDR2 SQIVND (reference sequence). The CDR3 covers 15 residues. CDR3: CASTTQGASNQPQHF. The DNA for the CDR3 is TGTGCCAGTACCACACAGGGGGCTAGCAATCAGCCCCAGCATTTT.

The V call is TRBV7-9, the J call TRBJ2-5; 8 positions match TRBD2. CDR1 is SEHNR and CDR2 is FQNEAQ in the germline V gene (reference sequence). This CDR3 is built from 14 residues. Unmatched junction bases numbered 4, after V lost 3 bases and J lost 4 bases. DNA of the CDR3: TGTGCCAGCAGCTTTGCGGGAGGTGGAGAGACCCAGTACTTC. This gives the protein CASSFAGGGETQYF.

The gene calls are TRBV11-3 and TRBJ2-1, with D tentatively TRBD1 or TRBD2 (5 bases each). With 5 bases removed from V and 0 bases from J, the gap between germline ends came to 11 bases. The CDR3 totals 15 residues. The germline V gene encodes CDR1 SGHNT and CDR2 YENEEA. The CDR3 nucleotides read TGTGCCAGCAGCCGTGGGACGGCCTCCTACAATGAGCAGTTCTTC. Translating it yields CASSRGTASYNEQFF.

V and J are TRBV6-1 and TRBJ2-5; TRBD1 aligns across 7 bases. Germline loops: CDR1 MNHNS, CDR2 SASEGT. This CDR3 region has 12 residues. V lost 7 bases, J lost 5 bases, and 4 bases stayed unmatched. CDR3 DNA sequence: TGTGCCAGCACCGACAGGGCCGAGACCCAGTACTTC. Amino acids: CASTDRAETQYF.

The V and J genes are TRBV20-1 and TRBJ1-6, with 9 positions matching TRBD1. The germline V gene encodes CDR1 DFQATT and CDR2 SNEGSKA (reference sequence). The CDR3 spans 15 residues. The ends lost 3 bases at V and 6 bases at J; junction bases unmatched: 6. The CDR3: CSAREPGQGNSPLHF. CDR3 nucleotide sequence: TGCAGTGCTAGGGAACCGGGACAGGGTAATTCACCCCTCCACTTT.

The chain recombines TRBV7-3 with TRBJ1-6; TRBD1 is a possible D gene (5 bases). Trimming took 4 bases from V and 10 from J, leaving 11 bases between them. The germline V gene encodes CDR1 SGHTA and CDR2 FQGTGA. The CDR3 sequence is 13 residues long. CDR3 bases: TGTGCCAGCAGCTCCCAAGGGGACTCACCCCTCCACTTT. It specifies CASSSQGDSPLHF.

The V call is TRBV29-1, the J call TRBJ1-2; D may be TRBD1 (5 bases). With 2 bases removed from V and 8 bases from J, the gap between germline ends came to 18 bases. CDR1 is SQVTM and CDR2 is ANQGSEA in the germline V gene. CDR3 length: 14 amino acids. The CDR3 is CSVETKGRVGGYTF. In nucleotides, the CDR3 is TGCAGCGTTGAAACTAAAGGCAGGGTCGGCGGCTACACCTTC. Combining the CDR3 with reference TRBV29-1 and TRBJ1-2 gives the whole variable domain SAVISQKPSRDICQRGTSLTIQCQVDSQVTMMFWYRQQPGQSLTLIATANQGSEATYESGFVIDKFPISRPNLTFSTLTVSNMSPEDSSIYLCSVETKGRVGGYTFGSGTRLTVV.

This chain uses TRBV19 with TRBJ2-5; possibly TRBD2 for D (6 bases). From germline, CDR1 is LNHDA and CDR2 SQIVND (reference sequence). This CDR3 is 16 amino acids long. V lost 3 bases, J lost 4 bases, and 18 bases lay in between. CDR3 coding DNA: TGTGCCAGTAGTATTTGGGGGGAGCGGAGAAGAGAGACCCAGTACTTC. Translated: CASSIWGERRRETQYF.

This clonotype was seen a few times. The V call is TRBV27, the J call TRBJ1-1, with D unresolved. This CDR3 spans 12 amino acids. Germline V gene data show CDR1 as MNHEY and CDR2 as SMNVEV (reference sequence). V was cut by 7 bases and J by 1 base, with 7 bases left in between. The CDR3 reads CASTTTNTEAFF. The CDR3 nucleotides read TGTGCCAGCACAACCACGAACACTGAAGCTTTCTTT.

The chain carries TRBV19 and TRBJ2-7; 13 nucleotides agree with TRBD2. This CDR3 has 14 residues. Per the germline V gene, CDR1 is LNHDA and CDR2 is SQIVND (reference sequence). The V and J ends lost 10 bases and 2 bases, in that order; junction bases with no gene match: 5. The DNA for the CDR3 is TGTGCCACTAGGACTAGCGGGAGTCCCTACGAGCAGTACTTC. This translates into CATRTSGSPYEQYF.

In this sample, this clonotype turned up a few times. V gene TRBV6-1 combines with J gene TRBJ1-2, with 7 bases that match TRBD1. Germline V gene data show CDR1 as MNHNS and CDR2 as SASEGT. V was clipped by 6 bases and J by 10 bases; unmatched bases: 11. This CDR3 has 13 residues. DNA for the CDR3: TGTGCCAGCAGGAGGGAAGGGGGCGCTGACTACACCTTC. Protein product: CASRREGGADYTF.

The chain employs TRBV24-1 and TRBJ2-5, with TRBD1 matching over 8 bases. Germline V gene data show CDR1 as KGHDR and CDR2 as SFDVKD. J was trimmed by 1 base and V by 3 bases; bases with no gene match: 12. The CDR3 has 18 residues. CDR3 residues: CATSDNSPQGATQETQYF. Written as DNA, the CDR3 is TGTGCCACCAGTGATAACAGCCCCCAGGGGGCAACCCAAGAGACCCAGTACTTC.

Sample share makes this clonotype medium-sized. J is TRBJ1-1 and V is TRBV6-1, with 9 bases that match TRBD1. Losses at the gene ends were 10 bases for V and 4 bases for J; bases not matched to a gene: 10. Germline V lookup: CDR1 MNHNS, CDR2 SASEGT. The length of the CDR3 is 14 residues. The DNA for the CDR3 is TGTGCCACCTCGACAGGGGGGGAGAGCACTGAAGCTTTCTTT. This encodes CATSTGGESTEAFF.